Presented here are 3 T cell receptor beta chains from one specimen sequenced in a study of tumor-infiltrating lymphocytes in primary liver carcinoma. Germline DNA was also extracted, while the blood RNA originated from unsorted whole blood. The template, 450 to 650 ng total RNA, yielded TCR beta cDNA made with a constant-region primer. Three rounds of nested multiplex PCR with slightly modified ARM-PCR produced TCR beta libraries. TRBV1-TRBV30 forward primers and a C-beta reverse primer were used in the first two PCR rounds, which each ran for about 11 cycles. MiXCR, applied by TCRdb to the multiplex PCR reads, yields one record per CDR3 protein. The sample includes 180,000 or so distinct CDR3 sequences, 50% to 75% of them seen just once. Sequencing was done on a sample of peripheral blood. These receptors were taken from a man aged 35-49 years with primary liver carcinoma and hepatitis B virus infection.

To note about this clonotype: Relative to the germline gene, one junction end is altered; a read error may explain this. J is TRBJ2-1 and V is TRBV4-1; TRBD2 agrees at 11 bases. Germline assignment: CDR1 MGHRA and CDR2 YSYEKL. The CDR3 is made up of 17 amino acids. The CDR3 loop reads CTSSQKRLAGIYNEQFF. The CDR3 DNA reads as TGCACCAGCAGCCAAAAGAGACTAGCGGGAATCTACAATGAGCAGTTCTTC.

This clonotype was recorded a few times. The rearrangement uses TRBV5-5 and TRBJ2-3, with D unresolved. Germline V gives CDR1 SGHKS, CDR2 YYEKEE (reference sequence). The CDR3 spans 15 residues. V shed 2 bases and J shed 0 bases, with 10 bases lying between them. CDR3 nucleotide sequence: TGTGCCAGCAGCTTAAGGCAGGTTAGCACAGATACGCAGTATTTT. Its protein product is CASSLRQVSTDTQYF.

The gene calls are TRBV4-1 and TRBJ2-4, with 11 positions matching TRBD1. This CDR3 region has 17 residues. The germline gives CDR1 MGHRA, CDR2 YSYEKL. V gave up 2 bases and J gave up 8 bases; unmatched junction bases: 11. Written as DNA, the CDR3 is TGCGCCAGCAGCCAACCAGGAGGGACAGGGGGTTTGGACATTCAGTACTTC. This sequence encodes CASSQPGGTGGLDIQYF.